The present T cell receptor (beta chain) was sequenced within a study of cytomegalovirus exposure and HLA in healthy donors. Overall study context: Within an early data release were about 90 million unique TCRs drawn from HLA-typed donors.

Primers for the PCR totalled 60 Vbeta and 13 Jbeta. The table came from immunoSEQ multiplex PCR; TCRdb's copy has only in-frame clones and leaves some out. This sample has about 140,000 clones; approximately 71% occur once, and the top ten carry 2% to 2.5%. The ends were cut back, 1 base at V and 9 bases at J, with 17 bases in the middle. The length of the CDR3 is 14 residues. Germline V lookup: CDR1 SGHDT, CDR2 YYEEEE. This chain links TRBV5-6 with TRBJ2-7, with D possibly TRBD2 on 6 matching bases. This TCR came from a man aged 25 to 45 in good health and CMV-seronegative. The specimen sequenced was PBMCs. The CDR3 loop is CASSLQAGSTAQYF. The DNA for the CDR3 is TGTGCCAGCAGCTTGCAGGCGGGATCTACGGCGCAGTACTTC.